This T cell receptor beta chain appears in the sequencing data of a study of blood T cell repertoires in COVID-19. Looking at the study overall: In each case, the material was cDNA or gDNA derived from T cells, B-cell-depleted T cells, or PBMCs.

The trim removed 4 bases at V and 6 bases at J, leaving 4 bases unmatched. The CDR3 is 13 residues long. CDR1 is SEHNR and CDR2 is FQNEAQ in the germline V gene (reference sequence). As originally analysed: Amplification of reference gene primers was used by the study to estimate nucleated cell counts. Assay: immunoSEQ multiplex PCR; the TCRdb copy retains only in-frame clones and omits some. The V and J calls and clone size are taken from that table; D and trimming were inferred from the DNA. The sample has around 440,000 clones; around 89% are singletons. The sequencing sample was made of peripheral blood. This receptor was taken from a woman aged 50 to 60 with COVID-19, enrolled during active disease. The chain carries TRBV7-9 and TRBJ1-2; TRBD1 matches at 8 bases. CDR3 amino acids: CASSSPTGDGYTF. CDR3 DNA: TGTGCCAGCAGCTCGCCGACAGGGGATGGCTACACCTTC. Filled out from reference TRBV7-9 and TRBJ1-2, the complete variable domain reads DTGVSQNPRHKITKRGQNVTFRCDPISEHNRLYWYRQTLGQGPEFLTYFQNEAQLEKSRLLSDRFSAERPKGSFSTLEIQRTEQGDSAMYLCASSSPTGDGYTFGSGTRLTVV.